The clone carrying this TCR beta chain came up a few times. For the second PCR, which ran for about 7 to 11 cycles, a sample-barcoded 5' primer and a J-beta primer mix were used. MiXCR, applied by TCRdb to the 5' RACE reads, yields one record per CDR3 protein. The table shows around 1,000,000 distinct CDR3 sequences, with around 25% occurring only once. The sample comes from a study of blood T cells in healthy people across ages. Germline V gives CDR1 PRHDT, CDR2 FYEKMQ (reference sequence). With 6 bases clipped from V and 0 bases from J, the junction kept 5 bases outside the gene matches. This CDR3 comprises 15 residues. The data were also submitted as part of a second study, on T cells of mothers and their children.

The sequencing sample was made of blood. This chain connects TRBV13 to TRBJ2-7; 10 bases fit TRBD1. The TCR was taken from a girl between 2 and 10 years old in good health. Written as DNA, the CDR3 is TGTGCCAGCAGACCGGGACAGGGGAACTCCTACGAGCAGTACTTC. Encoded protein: CASRPGQGNSYEQYF.